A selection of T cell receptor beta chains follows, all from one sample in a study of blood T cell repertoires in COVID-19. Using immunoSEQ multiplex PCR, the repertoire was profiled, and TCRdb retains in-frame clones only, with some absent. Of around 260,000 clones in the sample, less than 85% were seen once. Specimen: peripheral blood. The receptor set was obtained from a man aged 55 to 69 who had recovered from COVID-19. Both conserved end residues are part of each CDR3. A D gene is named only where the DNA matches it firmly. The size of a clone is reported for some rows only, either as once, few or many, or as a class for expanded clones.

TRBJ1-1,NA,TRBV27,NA,TGTGCCAGCAGCTCCGGGTCTTCGGTTGTGAACACTGAAGCTTTCTTT,CASSSGSSVVNTEAFF
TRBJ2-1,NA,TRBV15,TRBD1,TGTGCCACCGCACAACCCGACAGGGATGATGAGCAGTTCTTC,CATAQPDRDDEQFF
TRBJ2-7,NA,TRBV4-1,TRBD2,TGCGCCAGCAGCCAAAGGGAACTAGCGGGAGTTTACGAGCAGTACTTC,CASSQRELAGVYEQYF
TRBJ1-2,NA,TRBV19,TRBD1,TGTGCCAGTAGTATGCGCGATCGGGACAGCAATGGCTACACCTTC,CASSMRDRDSNGYTF
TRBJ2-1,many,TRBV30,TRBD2,TGTGCCCTTAGCGGGAACCTCTACAATGAGCAGTTCTTC,CALSGNLYNEQFF
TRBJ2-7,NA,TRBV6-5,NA,TGTGCCAGCAGCCCAGGGGGGCTTGGCTACGAGCAGTACTTC,CASSPGGLGYEQYF
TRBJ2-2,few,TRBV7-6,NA,TGTGCCAGCAGCTTAGCGTCAGCTAGAAAGGGGACCGGGGAGCTGTTTTTT,CASSLASARKGTGELFF
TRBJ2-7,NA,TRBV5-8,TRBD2,TGTGCCAGCACACTAGCGGGAACCGAGCAGTACTTC,CASTLAGTEQYF
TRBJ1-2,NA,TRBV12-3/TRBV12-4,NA,TGTGCCAGCAGTCGAGACAGGCTCTATGGCTACACCTTC,CASSRDRLYGYTF
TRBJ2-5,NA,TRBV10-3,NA,TGTGCCGCATCCGGGTCAGGAATTCAGGGGGAGACCCAGTACTTC,CAASGSGIQGETQYF
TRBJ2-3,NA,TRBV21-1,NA,TGTGCCAGCAGCAAAGCGAGGGACTTTTACACAGATACGCAGTATTTT,CASSKARDFYTDTQYF
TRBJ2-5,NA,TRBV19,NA,TGTGCCAGTAGTATGCGGCCCAGAGGGGAGACCCAGTACTTC,CASSMRPRGETQYF
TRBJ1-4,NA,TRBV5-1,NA,TGCGCCAGCAGCTTGGATGGGACTGGAGTTGAAAAACTGTTTTTT,CASSLDGTGVEKLFF
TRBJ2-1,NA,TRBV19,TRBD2,TGTGCCAGTAGTATCAGCGCTAGCGGGGCCTACAATGAGCAGTTCTTC,CASSISASGAYNEQFF
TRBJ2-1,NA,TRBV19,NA,TGTGCCAGTAGTATAATGGGGACTTACAATGAGCAGTTCTTC,CASSIMGTYNEQFF
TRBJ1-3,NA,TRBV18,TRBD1,TGTGCCAGCTCACAGAATACAGGGGAGCGGCTATATTTT,CASSQNTGERLYF
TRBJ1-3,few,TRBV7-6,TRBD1,TGTGCCAGCAGCCGGGGACAGTTTTCTGGAAACACCATATATTTT,CASSRGQFSGNTIYF
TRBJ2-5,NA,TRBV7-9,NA,TGTGCCAGCAGCACCGGACAGTACCAAGAGACCCAGTACTTC,CASSTGQYQETQYF
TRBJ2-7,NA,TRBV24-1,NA,TGTGCCACCAGTGACCCGGGGAGCCAGCCATGCGAGCAGTACTTC,CATSDPGSQPCEQYF
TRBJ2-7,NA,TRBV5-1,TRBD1,TGCGCCAGCAGCTTGGAGGGACAGCGCACCTACGAGCAGTACTTC,CASSLEGQRTYEQYF
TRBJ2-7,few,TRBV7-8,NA,TGTGCCAGCAGCTTTGAGGGTGGCGAGCAGTACTTC,CASSFEGGEQYF
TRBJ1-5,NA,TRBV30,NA,TGTGCCTGGAGTGTAAGAACGGTCCCTCAGCCCCAGCATTTT,CAWSVRTVPQPQHF
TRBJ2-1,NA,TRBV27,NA,TGTGCCAGCACCTTTCTGGGGGCCAGAGGGAATGAGCAGTTCTTC,CASTFLGARGNEQFF
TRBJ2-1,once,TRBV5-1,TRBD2,TGCGCCAGCAGACCTAGCGGGAACTCCTACAATGAGCAGTTCTTC,CASRPSGNSYNEQFF
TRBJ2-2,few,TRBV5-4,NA,TGTGCCAGCAGCGGCGGGACTCTTAACACCGGGGAGCTGTTTTTT,CASSGGTLNTGELFF
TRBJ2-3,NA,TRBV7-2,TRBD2,TGTGCCAGCAGCTTAACTAGCGGGAGACAAGATACGCAGTATTTT,CASSLTSGRQDTQYF
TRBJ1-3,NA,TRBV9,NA,TGTGCCAGCAGCGAGACAGCAGGCTTCTCTGGAAACACCATATATTTT,CASSETAGFSGNTIYF
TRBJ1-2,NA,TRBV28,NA,TGTGCCAGCAGGCAGGTTAATTATGGCTACACCTTC,CASRQVNYGYTF
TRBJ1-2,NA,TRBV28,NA,TGTGCCAGCAGCTCCCCGACAGGTGGGGATGGCTACACCTTC,CASSSPTGGDGYTF
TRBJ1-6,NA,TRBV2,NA,TGTGCCAGCAGTCGGGACGGGGGTAATTCACCCCTCCACTTT,CASSRDGGNSPLHF
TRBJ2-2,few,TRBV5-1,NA,TGCGCCAGCAGTCGCCAAGGGGGGGCCTCGGTCACCGGGGAGCTGTTTTTT,CASSRQGGASVTGELFF
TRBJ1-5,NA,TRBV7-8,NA,TGTGCCAGCAGCCCTAGTCGTGTTGCGGTGGATCAGCCCCAGCATTTT,CASSPSRVAVDQPQHF
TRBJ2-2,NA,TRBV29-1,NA,TGCAGCGTTGAAGTCCGTGACAGGTTGAACACCGGGGAGCTGTTTTTT,CSVEVRDRLNTGELFF
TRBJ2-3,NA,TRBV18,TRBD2,TGTGCCAGCTCACCACTGTCTTCGGGGGGAACTGATACGCAGTATTTT,CASSPLSSGGTDTQYF